This T cell receptor beta chain emerged from a study of beta chain features in type 1 diabetes listed by TCRdb under 2018. Background on the whole study: Mean age, gender distribution, total cell number and subset yield did not differ between patients and healthy donors. A total of some 100,000,000 sorted cells were examined across all samples, and a strong correlation was observed between cell number per subset and RNA yield. In the study, TCRB repertoires of sorted circulating CD4+ T cell subsets from recently diagnosed type 1 diabetes patients were compared with those of matched healthy donors. Regulatory and stem cell-like memory subsets were isolated from only 8 patients and roughly eight healthy donors, whereas naive and central memory subsets came from all 28 donors.

Reading from cysteine to phenylalanine, the CDR3 counts 12 amino acids. This entry keeps only the CDR3 DNA: 36 bases, framed from base 1. The germline V gene encodes CDR1 SQVTM and CDR2 ANQGSEA. Trimming removed 3 bases from V and 1 base from J, leaving 6 bases between the germline ends. Notes on this clone: Its antigen specificity is not known. No base-level quality is on record; no much larger clone is a single base apart.

On the study overall, not on this receptor specifically: Because cDNA was sequenced instead of genomic DNA, highly expressing activated cells could be over-represented, though the groups showed no difference in activation or CD3 levels. In all four CD4+ subsets, TCRB CDR3 length was moderately but significantly shorter in type 1 diabetes patients. Naive, central memory and regulatory TCRB repertoires appeared to be more similar among patients than among healthy donors. PCR may preferentially amplify shorter templates, but because patient and control samples were amplified and corrected together, any resulting skew would affect both groups equally. Because the HLA sub-analyses included only small numbers of individuals, any influence of HLA type on TCRB rearrangement was left unresolved. Patients with type 1 diabetes made fewer insertions and deleted more nucleotides at VDJ recombination sites, implying thymic rearrangement abnormalities.

The entire amount of isolated RNA was reverse transcribed using the High Capacity cDNA Reverse Transcription Kit, so the sequenced TCRB transcripts were expressed ones. Naive, central memory and regulatory T cell samples underwent deep immunoSEQ sequencing, averaging around 4 million total reads per sample. Sorted cells were lysed in RLT buffer and RNA was extracted with DNase-treated RNeasy Micro or Mini kits, depending on cell number. To prevent cross-contamination, every cell subset was processed on its own, while patient and healthy donor samples were processed together. The immunoSEQ multiplex PCR was used to amplify TCRB sequences from cDNA, yielding 87-bp fragments that span the CDR3 region. Amplicons were sequenced on the Illumina HiSeq platform. In the paper's pipeline: Synthetic template baselines were used to correct PCR bias computationally, reads within Hamming distance 2 were collapsed together, and singletons that could not be merged were discarded. Reads were aligned against IMGT to assign V, D and J genes, CDR3 length and insertions or deletions at six rearrangement sites. Within each subset, clonotype counts were normalized to the number of sorted cells before true diversity and Gini coefficients were calculated with the tcR R package. The overlap coefficient, calculated on TCRB nucleotide sequences, was used to measure repertoire sharing. In its TCRdb copy, this immuneACCESS table keeps in-frame sequences only and misses some clones. Where compared with another copy, unresolved V genes explain less than half of these, and the others have no known cause. The V and J calls and the clone size are those of that table, but D and trimming were determined from the DNA. The sample table holds about 340,000 clones, of which 9.3% were seen once. The top ten constitute less than 1.2% of the sample.

A single peripheral blood draw of about 120 mL on average was collected from each donor into heparinised tubes. Naive, central memory, regulatory and stem cell-like memory CD4+ T cells were sorted on a BD FACSAria II using a panel including CD45RO, CCR7, CD25, CD127, CD95 and CD27. All sorted populations exceeded 95% purity. PBMCs were isolated immediately by Lymphoprep density gradient centrifugation and stained directly without culture. To minimize batch effects, samples were stained and sorted in pairs, one healthy donor with one patient per experiment. The V gene is TRBV29-1 and the J gene is TRBJ1-1; confidence is insufficient to name the D gene. The receptor's source is a man aged 25 to 45 with type 1 diabetes. Sample: central memory CD4+ T cells from blood. This receptor has the CDR3 CSVDGPNTEAFF. Read as DNA, the sequence is TGCAGCGTTGACGGGCCGAACACTGAAGCTTTCTTT. The variable domain in full, with residues beyond the CDR3 obtained from the reference TRBV29-1 and TRBJ1-1 genes, is SAVISQKPSRDICQRGTSLTIQCQVDSQVTMMFWYRQQPGQSLTLIATANQGSEATYESGFVIDKFPISRPNLTFSTLTVSNMSPEDSSIYLCSVDGPNTEAFFGQGTRLTVV.